Sequencing of this T cell receptor beta chain was carried out in a study of shared clonotypes between healthy human individuals. Data came from immunoSEQ multiplex PCR; TCRdb stores just in-frame clones and leaves some out. Of 85,000 to 100,000 clones in the sample, 60% to 70% are singletons; the top ten hold 45% to 55%. Trimming at V came to 5 bases and at J to 5 bases, leaving 7 bases not matched to a gene. CDR3 length equals 14 residues. In germline, CDR1 is SGHTA, CDR2 FQGNSA. This receptor was identified in a man aged 30 to 39 in good health. Sequencing was done on a sample of memory CD8+ T cells sorted from blood. Regarding subset: CD45RO+ cells pooled with CCR7-negative TemRA cells. The V call is TRBV7-2, the J call TRBJ2-7; TRBD1 matches at 9 bases. The chain's CDR3 is CASSTRTGVNEQYF. CDR3 DNA sequence: TGTGCCAGCAGCACGAGGACAGGGGTAAACGAGCAGTACTTC. Full variable domain (outside the CDR3, taken from reference TRBV7-2 and TRBJ2-7): GAGVSQSPSNKVTEKGKDVELRCDPISGHTALYWYRQSLGQGLEFLIYFQGNSAPDKSGLPSDRFSAERTGGSVSTLTIQRTQQEDSAVYLCASSTRTGVNEQYFGPGTRLTVT.